Shown below are 22 T cell receptor beta chains from a single sample sequenced in a study of blood T cell repertoires in COVID-19. This table comes from immunoSEQ multiplex PCR, and its TCRdb copy is limited to in-frame clones, with some not included. The sample comprises roughly 96,000 clones, 80% to 85% of which are singletons, and roughly 4% rests with the top ten. The specimen was peripheral blood. These receptors were obtained from a man between 60 and 70 years old with acute or convalescent COVID-19.

The rearrangement uses TRBV5-1 and TRBJ1-6; 10 nucleotides match TRBD1. V shed 1 base and J 7 bases; nucleotides not matched to a gene: 14. Germline CDR1 and CDR2: SGHRS and YFSETQ. The length of the CDR3 is 19 residues. The CDR3 coding sequence is TGCGCCAGCAGCTTGTTCGGGACAGGGGCATTGAGAGGCAATTCACCCCTCCACTTT. Its protein product is CASSLFGTGALRGNSPLHF.

The gene calls are TRBV4-1 and TRBJ2-3; the match to TRBD2 covers 8 bases. V gave up 5 bases and J gave up 5 bases; unmatched junction bases: 9. The CDR3 has 15 residues. Germline CDR1 reads MGHRA; CDR2 reads YSYEKL. The CDR3 protein is CASSSGGLAGDTQYF. In DNA, the CDR3 is TGCGCCAGCAGCTCAGGAGGGCTAGCGGGAGATACGCAGTATTTT.

The chain links TRBV18 to TRBJ2-1; D might be TRBD1 (7 bases). Germline assignment: CDR1 KGHSH and CDR2 LQKENI. Trimming shortened V by 0 bases and J by 7 bases, and 22 bases separated the two germline ends. This CDR3 is 18 amino acids long. The CDR3 region is CASSPPNVRRGRENEQFF. CDR3 bases: TGTGCCAGCTCACCACCGAATGTGAGGAGGGGGCGAGAGAATGAGCAGTTCTTC.

The rearrangement uses TRBV14 and TRBJ1-1, with D uncertain. The CDR3 runs to 14 residues. Trimming took 4 bases from V and 3 from J, leaving 12 bases between them. CDR1 is SGHDN, CDR2 FVKESK, per germline. CDR3 coding DNA: TGTGCCAGCAGCCCGAATCACAGAGACACTGAAGCTTTCTTT. Encoded protein: CASSPNHRDTEAFF.

The chain joins TRBV27 to TRBJ1-1, with 7 bases lining up with TRBD1. Germline trimming cut 9 bases from V and 3 bases from J; bases unmatched to any gene: 7. CDR1 is MNHEY and CDR2 is SMNVEV in the germline V gene (reference sequence). The CDR3 spans 13 residues. CDR3 amino acids: CARSGTVDTEAFF. CDR3 sequence (DNA): TGTGCCAGGTCCGGGACAGTTGACACTGAAGCTTTCTTT.

This clone was observed a handful of times. This chain connects TRBV30 to TRBJ1-1; the match to TRBD1 covers 10 bases. V shed 3 bases, J shed 8 bases, and the junction held 9 bases outside the gene matches. Germline V gene lookup returns CDR1 GTSNPN and CDR2 SVGIG (reference sequence). CDR3 length equals 14 residues. The CDR3: CAWRVPGQGKEAFF. The CDR3 nucleotides are TGTGCCTGGAGGGTACCGGGACAGGGGAAGGAAGCTTTCTTT.

The rearrangement links TRBV5-4 to TRBJ2-3; 7 nucleotides align to TRBD1. V shed 4 bases, J shed 4 bases, and the junction held 6 bases outside the gene matches. The V gene's germline CDR1 is SGHNT and CDR2 YYREEE (reference sequence). CDR3 length: 14 amino acids. CDR3 loop: CASSRVGTADTQYF. The DNA for the CDR3 is TGTGCCAGCAGCCGGGTCGGGACAGCAGATACGCAGTATTTT.

The rearrangement links TRBV19 to TRBJ1-4; a possible D gene is TRBD1 (6 bases). CDR1 and CDR2 (germline): LNHDA, SQIVND (reference sequence). With 4 bases removed from V and 4 bases from J, the gap between germline ends came to 10 bases. The length of the CDR3 is 14 residues. CDR3 bases: TGTGCCAGTAGTAGGCAGGGACATAATGAAAAACTGTTTTTT. It specifies CASSRQGHNEKLFF.

In the case of this clone: The sample has other DNA sequences that encode this CDR3 too. CDR3 amino acids: CASSVDPEGYGYTF. CDR3 nucleotide sequence: TGTGCCAGCAGCGTAGATCCAGAGGGCTATGGCTACACCTTC. The J gene is TRBJ1-2, the V gene TRBV9, with D unclear. The CDR3 is 14 amino acids. V lost 0 bases and J lost 4, with 10 bases in between. CDR1 and CDR2 (germline): SGDLS, YYNGEE. The variable domain in full, with the rest retrieved from reference TRBV9 and TRBJ1-2, is DSGVTQTPKHLITATGQRVTLRCSPRSGDLSVYWYQQSLDQGLQFLIQYYNGEERAKGNILERFSAQQFPDLHSELNLSSLELGDSALYFCASSVDPEGYGYTFGSGTRLTVV.

V and J are TRBV10-3 and TRBJ1-2; 7 bases agree with TRBD1. Per germline, CDR1 ENHRY and CDR2 SYGVKD. The CDR3 sequence is 17 residues long. The V gene end was trimmed by 3 bases and the J gene end by 0 bases; junction bases not matched to a gene: 10. CDR3 in DNA: TGTGCCATCAGTGACCGAGTGGGACAGTTAGCTAACTATGGCTACACCTTC. Encoded protein: CAISDRVGQLANYGYTF.

The V gene is TRBV7-2, the J gene TRBJ1-4; unclear D gene. Between the trimmed V and J ends, which lost 0 bases and 8 bases, there was a span of 10 bases. Looked up from germline, CDR1 is SGHTA and CDR2 is FQGNSA. The CDR3 covers 14 residues. This CDR3 is CASSLAGSPEKLFF. DNA for the CDR3: TGTGCCAGCAGCTTAGCGGGCAGCCCCGAAAAACTGTTTTTT.

The J gene is TRBJ2-1, the V gene TRBV7-2; the match to TRBD2 covers 7 bases. The CDR3 runs to 14 residues. Trimming removed 3 bases from V and 6 bases from J; junction bases left unmatched: 5. Per germline, CDR1 SGHTA and CDR2 FQGNSA. The CDR3 protein is CASSFSGVVNEQFF. The CDR3 DNA follows: TGTGCCAGCAGCTTCAGCGGGGTGGTCAATGAGCAGTTCTTC.

The chain combines TRBV3-1 (or the pseudogene TRBV3-2) with TRBJ1-1, with D perhaps matching TRBD1 (6 bases). V dropped 6 bases and J dropped 1 base, with 21 bases sitting between them. CDR3 length: 17 residues. Germline CDR1 is LGHDT and CDR2 is YNNKEL (reference sequence). The chain's CDR3 is CASSRYFQGPENTEAFF. The CDR3 DNA follows: TGTGCCAGCAGTCGATACTTCCAGGGGCCCGAGAACACTGAAGCTTTCTTT.

This rearrangement joins TRBV7-2 to TRBJ2-7; TRBD1 might be the D (6 bases). V was cut by 5 bases and J by 7 bases, with 18 bases left in between. The germline gives CDR1 SGHTA, CDR2 FQGNSA. This CDR3 spans 14 amino acids. Here the CDR3 reads CASSRDRSFREQYF. For the CDR3, the DNA is TGTGCCAGCAGCCGTGACAGGAGCTTTCGAGAGCAGTACTTC.

J is TRBJ2-1 and V is TRBV6-5; 9 nucleotides align to TRBD1. The V gene end was trimmed by 4 bases and the J gene end by 2 bases; junction bases not matched to a gene: 3. The CDR3 is 15 amino acids. The germline CDR1 and CDR2 sequences are MNHEY and SVGAGI. CDR3 region: CASSFGQGPYNEQFF. CDR3 bases: TGTGCCAGCAGTTTCGGACAGGGGCCCTACAATGAGCAGTTCTTC.

The chain has TRBV19 and TRBJ1-1, with D uncertain. CDR1 and CDR2 from the germline V gene are LNHDA and SQIVND (reference sequence). Trimming pared 2 bases from V and 1 base from J, leaving 8 bases between. The CDR3 has 14 amino acids. CDR3: CASSIIRENTEAFF. In nucleotides, the CDR3 is TGTGCCAGTAGTATAATCCGGGAGAACACTGAAGCTTTCTTT.

This clone was observed once. The chain is built from TRBV19 and TRBJ2-3; 7 nucleotides align to TRBD2. With V trimmed by 7 bases and J by 2 bases, 12 bases remained unmatched. CDR1 is LNHDA and CDR2 is SQIVND in the germline V gene (reference sequence). The CDR3 has 16 amino acids. The CDR3 loop reads CASTSWSSGDTDTQYF. DNA of the CDR3: TGTGCCAGTACCTCTTGGTCTAGCGGAGACACAGATACGCAGTATTTT.

This chain connects TRBV14 to TRBJ2-1; D may be TRBD2 (7 bases). V was trimmed by 4 bases and J by 5 bases, leaving 12 bases between them. The CDR3 has 14 amino acids. The germline CDR1 and CDR2 sequences are SGHDN and FVKESK. The CDR3 DNA reads TGTGCCAGCAGCCGCTTAGGGGGGGACAATGAGCAGTTCTTC. It codes for CASSRLGGDNEQFF.

The chain combines TRBV6-1 with TRBJ1-1, with TRBD1 matching 10 bases. The V segment lost 0 bases and the J segment 6 bases; nucleotides outside the gene matches: 7. The CDR3 length is 16 residues. In germline, CDR1 is MNHNS, CDR2 SASEGT. In nucleotides, the CDR3 is TGTGCCAGCAGTGAAGCGCGGGGACAGGGGACGGCTGAAGCTTTCTTT. Translating gives CASSEARGQGTAEAFF.

The V gene is TRBV7-2, the J gene TRBJ2-7; 11 positions agree with TRBD2. Trimming took 5 bases from V and 0 from J; bases not matched to a gene: 3. Germline values: CDR1 SGHTA, CDR2 FQGNSA. The CDR3 extends over 15 amino acids. CDR3 in DNA: TGTGCCAGCAGCCCGACTAGCGGGGTCTCCTACGAGCAGTACTTC. Translating gives CASSPTSGVSYEQYF. Supplemented by reference TRBV7-2 and TRBJ2-7, the full variable domain reads GAGVSQSPSNKVTEKGKDVELRCDPISGHTALYWYRQSLGQGLEFLIYFQGNSAPDKSGLPSDRFSAERTGGSVSTLTIQRTQQEDSAVYLCASSPTSGVSYEQYFGPGTRLTVT.

The chain joins TRBV27 to TRBJ2-6, with 7 bases identical to TRBD1. The ends lost 6 bases at V and 2 bases at J; junction bases unmatched: 4. CDR1 MNHEY and CDR2 SMNVEV come from the germline V gene (reference sequence). This CDR3 comprises 15 residues. CDR3 DNA: TGTGCCAGCAGATTCGACAGGGCTGGGGCCAACGTCCTGACTTTC. As protein: CASRFDRAGANVLTF.

J is TRBJ2-7 and V is TRBV6-5; D is possibly TRBD2 (5 bases). The CDR3 runs to 13 residues. The V gene's germline CDR1 is MNHEY and CDR2 SVGAGI. V was shortened by 4 bases and J by 0 bases, with 7 bases between the two germline ends. As DNA, the CDR3 is TGTGCCAGCAGTTTCGGGATCTCCTACGAGCAGTACTTC. Its translation is CASSFGISYEQYF.